This entry is about one T cell receptor (beta chain). This sample is drawn from a study of tumor-infiltrating lymphocytes in localized non-small cell lung cancer. The data were produced by immunoSEQ multiplex PCR, yet TCRdb's version contains in-frame clones alone and is incomplete. The sample records 7,000 or so clones, over 65% being singletons. With 5 bases removed from V and 2 bases from J, the gap between germline ends came to 11 bases. CDR1 SGHTA and CDR2 FQGTGA come from the germline V gene. The CDR3 extends over 14 amino acids. Material for sequencing was lung tumor tissue. J is TRBJ2-3 and V is TRBV7-3; the D gene is possibly TRBD1 (6 bases). This sequence originates from a human donor with non-small cell lung cancer. The DNA for the CDR3 is TGTGCCAGCAGCGAACAGGGCTCCACAGATACGCAGTATTTT. It codes for CASSEQGSTDTQYF.